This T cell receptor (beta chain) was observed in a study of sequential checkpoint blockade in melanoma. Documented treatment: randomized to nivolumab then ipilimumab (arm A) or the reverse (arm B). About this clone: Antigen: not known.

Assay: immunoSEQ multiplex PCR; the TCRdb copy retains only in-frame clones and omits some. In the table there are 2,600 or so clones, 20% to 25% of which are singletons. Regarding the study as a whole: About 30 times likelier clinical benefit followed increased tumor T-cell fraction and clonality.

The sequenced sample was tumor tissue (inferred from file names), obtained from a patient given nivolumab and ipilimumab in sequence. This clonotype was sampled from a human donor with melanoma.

CDR3 bases: TGCAGCGTTGAAGATGGCCCCCCGGGACTAGTCACAGCAGATACGCAGTATTTT. It codes for CSVEDGPPGLVTADTQYF. V is TRBV29-1 and J is TRBJ2-3; the match to TRBD2 covers 8 bases. V was clipped by 0 bases and J by 4 bases; unmatched bases: 15. Germline assignment: CDR1 SQVTM and CDR2 ANQGSEA. This CDR3 spans 18 amino acids.